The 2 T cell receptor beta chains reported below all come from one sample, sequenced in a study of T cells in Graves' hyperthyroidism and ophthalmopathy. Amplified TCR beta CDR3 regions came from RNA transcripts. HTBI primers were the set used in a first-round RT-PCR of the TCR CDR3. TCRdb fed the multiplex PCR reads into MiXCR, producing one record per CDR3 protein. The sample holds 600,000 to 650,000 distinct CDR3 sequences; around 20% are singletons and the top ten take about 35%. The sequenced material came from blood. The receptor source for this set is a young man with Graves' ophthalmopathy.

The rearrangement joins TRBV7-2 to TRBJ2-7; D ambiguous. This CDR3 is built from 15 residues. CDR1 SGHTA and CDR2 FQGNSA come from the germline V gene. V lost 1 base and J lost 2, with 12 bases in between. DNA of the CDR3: TGTGCCAGCAGCTTAGGTGCTTCCCGGACCTACGAGCAGTACTTC. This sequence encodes CASSLGASRTYEQYF.

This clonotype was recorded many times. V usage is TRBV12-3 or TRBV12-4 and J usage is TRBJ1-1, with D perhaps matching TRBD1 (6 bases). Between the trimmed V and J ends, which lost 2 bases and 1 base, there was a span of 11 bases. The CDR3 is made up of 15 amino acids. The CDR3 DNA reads TGTGCCAGCAGTTTAAGGGGGAAGGGGAACACTGAAGCTTTCTTT. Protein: CASSLRGKGNTEAFF.